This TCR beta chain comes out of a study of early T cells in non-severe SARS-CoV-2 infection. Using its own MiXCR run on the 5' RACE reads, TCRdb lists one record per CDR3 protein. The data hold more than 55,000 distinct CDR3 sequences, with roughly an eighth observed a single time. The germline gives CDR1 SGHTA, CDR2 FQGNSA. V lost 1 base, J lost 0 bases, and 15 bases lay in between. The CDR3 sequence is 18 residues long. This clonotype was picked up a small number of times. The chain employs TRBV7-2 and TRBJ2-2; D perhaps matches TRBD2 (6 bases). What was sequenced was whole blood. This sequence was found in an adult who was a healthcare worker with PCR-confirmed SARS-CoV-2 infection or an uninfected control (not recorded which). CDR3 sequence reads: CASSLGLGGESNTGELFF. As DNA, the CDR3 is TGTGCCAGCAGCTTAGGGCTTGGCGGGGAATCGAACACCGGGGAGCTGTTTTTT.